The 22 T cell receptor beta chains below come from one sample, sequenced in a study of cytomegalovirus exposure and HLA in healthy donors. The PCR contained 60 Vbeta and 13 Jbeta primers. Sequenced by immunoSEQ multiplex PCR; TCRdb stores in-frame clones only, minus some. This sample has roughly 100,000 clones, with around 75% found just once. Sequenced input: PBMCs. All receptors come from a man aged 40-49 years in good health and CMV-seronegative.

The chain combines TRBV7-9 with TRBJ1-2, with 7 bases matching TRBD1. CDR1 is SEHNR, CDR2 FQNEAQ, per germline (reference sequence). V lost 3 bases and J lost 2; bases outside the gene matches: 6. The CDR3 is 15 residues long. The CDR3 DNA reads as TGTGCCAGCAGCTTCTCCTCGACAGGGAACTATGGCTACACCTTC. Translated, it gives CASSFSSTGNYGYTF.

V gene TRBV5-6 combines with J gene TRBJ2-5; D gene unclear. Germline CDR1 is SGHDT and CDR2 is YYEEEE. V shed 0 bases and J shed 2 bases, with 5 bases lying between them. CDR3 length equals 13 residues. DNA for the CDR3: TGTGCCAGCAGCTTGGACCAGCAAGAGACCCAGTACTTC. It encodes CASSLDQQETQYF. Supplemented by reference TRBV5-6 and TRBJ2-5, the full variable domain reads DAGVTQSPTHLIKTRGQQVTLRCSPKSGHDTVSWYQQALGQGPQFIFQYYEEEERQRGNFPDRFSGHQFPNYSSELNVNALLLGDSALYLCASSLDQQETQYFGPGTRLLVL.

The rearrangement links TRBV7-3 to TRBJ2-7, with 8 bases fitting TRBD1. V lost 5 bases, J lost 7 bases, and 10 bases stayed unmatched. CDR3 size: 14 residues. CDR1 is SGHTA and CDR2 is FQGTGA in the germline V gene. CDR3 in amino acids: CASSPRTGSYEQYF. For the CDR3, the DNA is TGTGCCAGCAGCCCCCGGACAGGGTCGTATGAGCAGTACTTC.

The V call is TRBV9, the J call TRBJ2-5, with D possibly being TRBD2 (7 bases). Germline CDR1 is SGDLS and CDR2 is YYNGEE. V was trimmed by 3 bases and J by 5 bases, leaving 14 bases between them. The CDR3 is 14 residues long. Written as DNA, the CDR3 is TGTGCCAGCAGCGAACTAGGGAGGGGGGAGACCCAGTACTTC. It yields the protein CASSELGRGETQYF. Full variable domain (outside the CDR3, taken from reference TRBV9 and TRBJ2-5): DSGVTQTPKHLITATGQRVTLRCSPRSGDLSVYWYQQSLDQGLQFLIQYYNGEERAKGNILERFSAQQFPDLHSELNLSSLELGDSALYFCASSELGRGETQYFGPGTRLLVL.

A few counts support this clone. V is TRBV4-1 and J is TRBJ1-1; D remains ambiguous. The V and J ends lost 1 base and 1 base respectively, with 10 bases between them. The germline V gene encodes CDR1 MGHRA and CDR2 YSYEKL. The CDR3 has 15 amino acids. The CDR3 DNA is TGCGCCAGCAGCCAAGCTGAGACATGGAACACTGAAGCTTTCTTT. Its translation is CASSQAETWNTEAFF.

The V and J genes are TRBV15 and TRBJ1-5; the match to TRBD1 covers 7 bases. Germline CDR1 is LNHNV and CDR2 is YYDKDF (reference sequence). J was trimmed by 4 bases and V by 4 bases; bases with no gene match: 4. The CDR3 loop spans 14 amino acids. The CDR3 nucleotides read TGTGCCACCAGCATCAGACAGGGAAATCAGCCCCAGCATTTT. Translating gives CATSIRQGNQPQHF.

The chain couples TRBV10-1 to TRBJ1-2; D may be TRBD1 (6 bases). The V end was cut by 4 bases, the J end by 8 bases, with 14 bases between. The CDR3 length is 13 residues. Germline V gene lookup returns CDR1 WNHNN and CDR2 SYGVQD (reference sequence). CDR3 in DNA: TGCGCCAGCAGTGCCCGGACAGCCGGCGGCTACACCTTC. It is translated as CASSARTAGGYTF.

This clone was picked up a small number of times. The J gene is TRBJ2-7, the V gene TRBV7-6; 7 bases line up with TRBD1. The CDR3 spans 13 residues. CDR1 is SGHVS, CDR2 FNYEAQ, per germline. V lost 6 bases to trimming and J lost 7 bases; unmatched junction nucleotides: 9. The CDR3 sequence: CASSRTGVGEQYF. The CDR3 bases are TGTGCCAGCAGTCGTACAGGGGTCGGGGAGCAGTACTTC.

V and J are TRBV5-1 and TRBJ2-7; a weak D match, TRBD1 (5 bases). The V end lost 0 bases, the J end lost 4 bases, and 11 bases lay between the germline ends. CDR1 and CDR2 from the germline V gene are SGHRS and YFSETQ. This CDR3 is built from 14 residues. The CDR3 DNA reads as TGCGCCAGCAGCTTGGCCTCAGGGAAGTACGAGCAGTACTTC. Its translation is CASSLASGKYEQYF.

In regard to this clone: A junction end diverges from the germline sequence, so it may reflect a read error. The V gene is TRBV7-9, the J gene TRBJ2-7; 8 nucleotides line up with TRBD1. Germline lookup yields CDR1 SEHNR and CDR2 FQNEAQ (reference sequence). The CDR3 extends over 18 amino acids. CDR3 in amino acids: CSSINSGRPGGNFYEQYF. CDR3 coding DNA: TGTTCCAGTATAAACTCGGGGCGCCCAGGGGGCAATTTCTACGAGCAGTACTTC.

The chain recombines TRBV28 with TRBJ1-2; maybe TRBD1 (5 bases). This CDR3 is 15 amino acids long. V was shortened by 6 bases and J by 0 bases, with 14 bases between the two germline ends. Germline V gene lookup returns CDR1 MDHEN and CDR2 SYDVKM. The CDR3: CASSPLSGANYGYTF. The CDR3 nucleotides are TGTGCCAGCAGCCCTCTCTCGGGGGCTAACTATGGCTACACCTTC.

This chain links TRBV9 with TRBJ2-3; 9 nucleotides line up with TRBD2. Germline-derived CDR1 and CDR2 are SGDLS and YYNGEE. The CDR3 consists of 16 residues. V was pared by 3 bases and J by 6 bases, with 11 bases of the junction left unmatched. This chain's CDR3 is CASSGATSGGSDTQYF. The CDR3 DNA sequence: TGTGCCAGCAGCGGAGCGACTAGCGGCGGTAGTGATACGCAGTATTTT.

The chain joins TRBV7-9 to TRBJ2-3, with 9 bases identical to TRBD1. The CDR3 is 15 residues long. V was clipped by 5 bases and J by 3 bases; unmatched bases: 6. Germline CDR1 and CDR2: SEHNR and FQNEAQ (reference sequence). The CDR3 protein is CASSPLGQGTDTQYF. CDR3 in DNA: TGTGCCAGCAGCCCCCTCGGACAGGGGACAGATACGCAGTATTTT. Complete variable domain (other parts from reference TRBV7-9 and TRBJ2-3): DTGVSQNPRHKITKRGQNVTFRCDPISEHNRLYWYRQTLGQGPEFLTYFQNEAQLEKSRLLSDRFSAERPKGSFSTLEIQRTEQGDSAMYLCASSPLGQGTDTQYFGPGTRLTVL.

This clone was detected a few times. This chain links TRBV27 with TRBJ1-6; D gene unclear. Trimming took 0 bases from V and 4 from J, leaving 7 bases between them. CDR3 size: 15 residues. The germline V gene has CDR1 MNHEY and CDR2 SMNVEV (reference sequence). The CDR3: CASSLSGRYNSPLHF. The DNA for the CDR3 is TGTGCCAGCAGTTTATCGGGCAGATATAATTCACCCCTCCACTTT.

The J gene is TRBJ2-3, the V gene TRBV4-2; 7 nucleotides agree with TRBD1. The germline CDR1 and CDR2 sequences are LGHNA and YNFKEQ. The J segment lost 0 bases and the V segment lost 4 bases, leaving 1 base of the junction unmatched. The CDR3 runs 14 residues. The chain's CDR3 is CASSPTGSTDTQYF. The CDR3 DNA sequence: TGTGCCAGCAGCCCGACAGGGAGCACAGATACGCAGTATTTT.

This clone was detected once. V and J are TRBV19 and TRBJ2-7, with D uncertain. CDR3 length equals 12 residues. CDR1 is LNHDA and CDR2 is SQIVND in the germline V gene (reference sequence). V gave up 4 bases and J gave up 0 bases, with 4 bases separating them. In DNA, the CDR3 is TGTGCCAGTAGTACCCTCTCCTACGAGCAGTACTTC. Translated: CASSTLSYEQYF.

The genes are TRBV19 and TRBJ2-1; 7 bases match TRBD2. Germline V CDR1 and CDR2: LNHDA, SQIVND (reference sequence). The CDR3 is 15 amino acids. Losses at the gene ends were 3 bases for V and 7 bases for J; bases not matched to a gene: 9. The CDR3 DNA reads TGTGCCAGTAGTATTTTCGGCGGGAGTGTGAATGAGCAGTTCTTC. Its protein is CASSIFGGSVNEQFF.

The V and J genes are TRBV18 and TRBJ2-3, with D unresolved. This CDR3 contains 16 residues. Germline V gene lookup returns CDR1 KGHSH and CDR2 LQKENI. V was cut by 2 bases and J by 2 bases, with 14 bases left in between. The CDR3 sequence: CASSPTSVLDTDTQYF. DNA for the CDR3: TGTGCCAGCTCACCAACGTCGGTTCTTGACACAGATACGCAGTATTTT.

The chain links TRBV10-2 to TRBJ2-7; 8 bases map to TRBD1. The CDR3 is made up of 13 amino acids. Germline assignment: CDR1 WSHSY and CDR2 SAAADI. J was trimmed by 2 bases and V by 6 bases; bases with no gene match: 3. The CDR3 sequence: CASSGQGPYEQYF. The CDR3 DNA sequence: TGCGCCAGCAGCGGACAGGGTCCCTACGAGCAGTACTTC.

This clone has a handful of counts. Its ends do not fully match the called genes, so a read error is possible. The chain uses TRBV18 and TRBJ2-7, with TRBD1 matching over 12 bases. Germline lookup yields CDR1 KGHSH and CDR2 LQKENI. The CDR3 loop spans 13 amino acids. CDR3 bases: TGTGCCAGCTCACCACCGGGGACAGGGGGCATTTTGTTC. It yields the protein CASSPPGTGGILF. Full variable domain (missing parts from reference TRBV18 and TRBJ2-7): NAGVMQNPRHLVRRRGQEARLRCSPMKGHSHVYWYRQLPEEGLKFMVYLQKENIIDESGMPKERFSAEFPKEGPSILRIQQVVRGDSAAYFCASSPPGTGGILFGPGTRLTVT.

J is TRBJ2-7 and V is TRBV4-3; tentatively, D is TRBD1 (6 bases). V was shortened by 1 base and J by 3 bases, with 16 bases between the two germline ends. Germline V lookup: CDR1 LGHNA, CDR2 YSLEER. This CDR3 has 16 residues. The CDR3 DNA reads TGCGCCAGCAGCCAAGGGCTCTCAGGGGATTACTACGAGCAGTACTTC. It is translated as CASSQGLSGDYYEQYF.

The chain recombines TRBV4-1 with TRBJ2-7; TRBD2 might be the D (5 bases). The V gene lost 3 bases and the J gene lost 0 bases, with 6 bases spanning the gap. In germline, CDR1 is MGHRA, CDR2 YSYEKL. The length of the CDR3 is 13 residues. CDR3 sequence reads: CASSQTTSYEQYF. The CDR3 bases are TGCGCCAGCAGCCAGACTACCTCCTACGAGCAGTACTTC.